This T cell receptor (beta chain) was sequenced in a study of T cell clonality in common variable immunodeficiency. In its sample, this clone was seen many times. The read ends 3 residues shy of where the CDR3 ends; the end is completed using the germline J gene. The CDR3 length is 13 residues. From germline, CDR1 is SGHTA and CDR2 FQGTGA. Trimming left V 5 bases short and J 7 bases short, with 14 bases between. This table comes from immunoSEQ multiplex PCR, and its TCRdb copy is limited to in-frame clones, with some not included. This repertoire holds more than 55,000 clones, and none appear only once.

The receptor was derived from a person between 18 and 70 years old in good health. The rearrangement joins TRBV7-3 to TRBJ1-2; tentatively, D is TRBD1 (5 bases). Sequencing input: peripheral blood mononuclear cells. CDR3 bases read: TGTGCCAGCAGCCCCTACCAGGGATTTGGC. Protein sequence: CASSPYQGFG. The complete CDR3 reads CASSPYQGFGYTF.